The rows below give T cell receptor beta chains drawn from one sample of a study of Ad26.COV2.S vaccination and SARS-CoV-2 variants. Sequencing was performed with immunoSEQ multiplex PCR; in TCRdb, only in-frame clones are kept and a portion is missing. The sample shows 430,000 or so clones, approximately 89% of them seen only once. This specimen was peripheral blood, taken in a trial of Ad26.COV2.S vaccine versus placebo. The origin of the receptors is a person aged 18-65 years who received the Ad26.COV2.S COVID-19 vaccine or a placebo. Each CDR3 is given with its conserved first and last residue. Each record gives: clone size, J gene, V gene, D gene, CDR3 protein, CDR3 DNA. A D gene is named only where the DNA matches it firmly. Clone size is not always given. Where it is, it says once, few, many or a class for expanded clones.

few TRBJ1-5 TRBV4-3 NA CASSQEVWNQPQHF TGCGCCAGCAGCCAAGAGGTTTGGAATCAGCCCCAGCATTTT
NA TRBJ2-2 TRBV27 NA CASSLLRTATGELFF TGTGCCAGCAGCCTCCTCCGGACAGCCACCGGGGAGCTGTTTTTT
NA TRBJ1-3 TRBV7-9 TRBD1 CASSNTGVSTIYF TGTGCCAGCAGCAACACAGGGGTTTCTACCATATATTTT
NA TRBJ1-5 TRBV5-6 TRBD1 CASSAGQTNQPQHF TGTGCCAGCAGCGCGGGACAGACTAATCAGCCCCAGCATTTT
NA TRBJ1-2 TRBV9 NA CASSVASTGYQNGYTF TGTGCCAGCAGCGTAGCTTCGACAGGTTACCAGAATGGCTACACCTTC
NA TRBJ1-2 TRBV7-3 TRBD1 CASSLNLGQGHTF TGTGCCAGCAGCTTAAATTTAGGACAGGGCCACACCTTC
NA TRBJ1-2 TRBV14 NA CASSQERRLGYTF TGTGCCAGCAGCCAGGAGAGGCGCCTTGGCTACACCTTC
NA TRBJ2-3 TRBV9 TRBD2 CASSVGLASDTQYF TGTGCCAGCAGCGTCGGACTAGCGTCAGATACGCAGTATTTT
NA TRBJ1-2 TRBV3-1/TRBV3-2 TRBD1 CASSSIRGGWSYGYTF TGTGCCAGCAGCTCAATCAGGGGGGGTTGGTCGTATGGCTACACCTTC
NA TRBJ2-5 TRBV11-3 NA CASSSWGETQYF TGTGCCAGCAGCTCATGGGGGGAGACCCAGTACTTC
NA TRBJ2-3 TRBV24-1 NA CATSESRTDTQYF TGTGCCACCAGTGAATCGAGAACAGATACGCAGTATTTT
NA TRBJ2-5 TRBV9 TRBD1 CASTKYPIPGDRRQETQYF TGTGCCAGCACCAAGTACCCCATACCCGGGGACAGGCGTCAAGAGACCCAGTACTTC
NA TRBJ2-5 TRBV6-2/TRBV6-3 TRBD1 CASSTHFKGAETQYF TGTGCCAGCAGCACCCATTTCAAGGGGGCAGAGACCCAGTACTTC
few TRBJ2-1 TRBV4-3 NA CASSQGPYVSSYNEQFF TGCGCCAGCAGCCAAGGTCCCTATGTTAGCTCCTACAATGAGCAGTTCTTC